This TCR beta chain comes out of a study of T cell repertoires in cytomegalovirus infection (dated by TCRdb to between 2018 and 2020). At the level of the whole study: Recently identified HLA-C-restricted CMV epitopes, whose presentation resists viral immunomodulation, were targeted by peptide stimulations together with well-studied HLA-B-restricted epitopes. Donor HLA type was relevant to the analysis, because carriage of CMV infection together with the matching HLA type was indicated by public TCR beta signatures. The investigation overall reported the following: In both this cohort and an independent roughly 400-donor cohort, the cumulative frequency of public TCR beta family members distinguished carriers of CMV infection plus the relevant HLA type. The ex vivo response was dominated by HLA-C-restricted CMV-specific TCR beta clonotypes, which also provided the single most frequent clonotype in two of eight donors.

Germline trimming: 3 bases from V, 8 bases from J; junction bases outside gene matches: 6. The CDR3 goes from the cysteine to the phenylalanine over 16 residues. The retained sequence is limited to the CDR3, 48 bases, with the frame set at the first base. Interpreted using the paper, the treatment or condition label stands for: in vitro stimulation with specific CMV peptide epitopes to enrich CMV-specific T cells. Comments on this clonotype: The clone's antigen remains unknown. Base qualities are missing; no much larger clone stands one base away.

Sequenced using an Illumina HiSeq 1500. Using fastp trimming at Q25 and MiXCR clonotype assembly, TCRdb reanalyzed the public sequencing data and kept in-frame beta chains. Rows are combined by CDR3 protein, so each entry shows the most common genes and DNA. This sample has 300,000 or so distinct CDR3 sequences in its table, and around 25% of those were observed once. The ten most abundant clones make up about an eighth of the sample. The receptor chain draws on TRBV12-3 or TRBV12-4 and TRBJ2-2; a stretch of 13 junction bases matches TRBD2. Sequenced here: cultured PBMCs, sampled from culture after CMV antigen stimulation. The sequence was collected from a human donor in good health (CMV status not recorded). Some clones in this sample may be carry-over from other donors' samples. The nucleotide sequence reads TGTGCCAGCAGTTTGAGGACTAGCGGGAGAAAAGGGGAGCTGTTTTTT. Translated, this gives CASSLRTSGRKGELFF.